The entry below gives a single T cell receptor beta chain sequence along with its context. The data were obtained in a study of blood T cell repertoires in COVID-19. Across the whole study: Researchers got acute and convalescent COVID-19 samples from the United States, Italy and Spain. The cDNA or gDNA used as material had been derived from T cells, B-cell-depleted T cells, or PBMCs.

Original processing methods: Scientists estimated how many nucleated cells there were by amplifying reference gene primers. Sequencing was performed with immunoSEQ multiplex PCR; in TCRdb, only in-frame clones are kept and a portion is missing. V, J and clone size are taken as reported in that table, and D and trimming were inferred from the DNA itself. Of 150,000 or so clones in the sample, 85% to 95% were seen once. CDR1 and CDR2 (germline): SEHNR, FQNEAQ (reference sequence). This CDR3 is built from 14 residues. Trimming left V 8 bases short and J 1 base short, with 14 bases between. V is TRBV7-9 and J is TRBJ1-1, with a tentative D call TRBD1 (5 bases). This clonotype was obtained from a woman aged 45 to 65 with acute or convalescent COVID-19. The specimen was peripheral blood. CDR3 in amino acids: CASVAITGNTEAFF. CDR3 DNA sequence: TGTGCCAGCGTGGCCATTACAGGGAACACTGAAGCTTTCTTT.